One and the same sample provided the 10 T cell receptor beta chains below, sequenced in a study of T cell responses to AZD1222 COVID-19 vaccine. Libraries were prepared by immunoSEQ multiplex PCR; TCRdb keeps only in-frame clonotypes and omits some of them. The data hold some 140,000 clones, with 86% observed a single time. The starting material was peripheral blood, obtained on day 0 of MenACWY control vaccination. All receptors derive from an adult in good health.

This chain uses TRBV9 with TRBJ2-1, with 11 positions matching TRBD1. Unmatched junction bases numbered 4, after V lost 2 bases and J lost 3 bases. Germline-derived CDR1 and CDR2 are SGDLS and YYNGEE. The CDR3 is 16 amino acids. Here the CDR3 DNA reads TGTGCCAGCAGCGTGATAGGGACAGGGGGCTACAATGAGCAGTTCTTC. The encoded protein is CASSVIGTGGYNEQFF.

The chain is built from TRBV28 and TRBJ1-5; tentatively, D is TRBD1 (6 bases). V lost 6 bases to trimming and J lost 7 bases, with 16 bases between them. The CDR3 runs to 14 residues. The germline V gene encodes CDR1 MDHEN and CDR2 SYDVKM. As DNA, the CDR3 is TGTGCCAGCAGCCTCGGGGGCCGGGGGCAGCCCCAGCATTTT. It translates to CASSLGGRGQPQHF. Full variable domain (missing parts from reference TRBV28 and TRBJ1-5): DVKVTQSSRYLVKRTGEKVFLECVQDMDHENMFWYRQDPGLGLRLIYFSYDVKMKEKGDIPEGYSVSREKKERFSLILESASTNQTSMYLCASSLGGRGQPQHFGDGTRLSIL.

The CDR3 nucleotides read TGTGCCAGCAGCTCATACAGGGTAGGCGGCAATCAGCCCCAGCATTTT. Translated: CASSSYRVGGNQPQHF. The rearrangement joins TRBV5-6 to TRBJ1-5; D is perhaps TRBD1 (6 bases). V was shortened by 3 bases and J by 2 bases, with 15 bases between the two germline ends. The germline V gene encodes CDR1 SGHDT and CDR2 YYEEEE. This CDR3 contains 16 residues.

The gene calls are TRBV7-7 and TRBJ1-3, with 8 positions matching TRBD1. In germline, CDR1 is SSHAT, CDR2 FNYEAQ (reference sequence). The CDR3 is made up of 14 amino acids. The trim removed 5 bases at V and 2 bases at J, leaving 2 bases unmatched. CDR3 sequence reads: CASSPTGAGNTIYF. CDR3 DNA: TGTGCCAGCAGCCCGACAGGGGCTGGAAACACCATATATTTT.

CDR3 region: CASSFRDGNYGYTF. The DNA of the CDR3 is TGTGCCAGCAGCTTCCGGGACGGCAACTATGGCTACACCTTC. The chain joins TRBV11-3 to TRBJ1-2; D perhaps matches TRBD1 (5 bases). From germline, CDR1 is SGHNT and CDR2 YENEEA. This CDR3 spans 14 amino acids. The ends were cut back, 3 bases at V and 2 bases at J, with 10 bases in the middle. The entire variable domain, with the rest obtained from reference TRBV11-3 and TRBJ1-2, is as follows: EAGVVQSPRYKIIEKKQPVAFWCNPISGHNTLYWYLQNLGQGPELLIRYENEEAVDDSQLPKDRFSAERLKGVDSTLKIQPAELGDSAVYLCASSFRDGNYGYTFGSGTRLTVV.

This clone has more than one count but fewer than ten. The chain couples TRBV5-4 to TRBJ1-3; no definite D call. The CDR3 totals 13 residues. Per germline, CDR1 SGHNT and CDR2 YYREEE (reference sequence). Between the trimmed V and J ends, which lost 0 bases and 3 bases, there was a span of 4 bases. The CDR3 reads CASSLVGGNTIYF. The CDR3 region has the DNA TGTGCCAGCAGCTTGGTTGGTGGAAACACCATATATTTT.

The chain joins TRBV4-3 to TRBJ2-7; 7 bases fit TRBD2. Germline V gene lookup returns CDR1 LGHNA and CDR2 YSLEER. The CDR3 runs 16 residues. J was trimmed by 4 bases and V by 1 base; bases with no gene match: 10. The CDR3 is CASSQGPALAAYEQYF. In DNA form, the CDR3 reads TGCGCCAGCAGCCAAGGGCCCGCGCTAGCGGCTTACGAGCAGTACTTC.

In this sample, this clone turned up a few times. The chain links TRBV10-3 to TRBJ2-7, with 10 bases lining up with TRBD2. Trimming removed 6 bases from V and 0 bases from J; junction bases left unmatched: 2. CDR3 length equals 14 residues. The V gene's germline CDR1 is ENHRY and CDR2 SYGVKD. In nucleotides, the CDR3 is TGTGCCATCAGGGGGACTAGCGACTCCTACGAGCAGTACTTC. It specifies CAIRGTSDSYEQYF.

Regarding this clone: The junction shows a germline mismatch at one end, possibly a read error. The chain couples TRBV6-1 to TRBJ2-1, with unresolved D. In germline, CDR1 is MNHNS, CDR2 SASEGT. The CDR3 has 11 residues. The CDR3, as DNA: TGTGCCAGCAGCGAAGGAATAGGGCAGTTCTTC. This sequence encodes CASSEGIGQFF.

V and J are TRBV19 and TRBJ2-1; 8 nucleotides match TRBD1. Germline V lookup: CDR1 LNHDA, CDR2 SQIVND (reference sequence). V lost 5 bases, J lost 9 bases, and 15 bases stayed unmatched. CDR3 length: 16 residues. The CDR3 loop reads CASSSVRQGRSGEQFF. The DNA of the CDR3 is TGTGCCAGTAGTTCGGTGAGACAGGGGAGAAGCGGTGAGCAGTTCTTC.